This TCR beta chain was recovered during a study of T cell repertoires in cytomegalovirus infection. Study context: Evidence of both CMV infection and a matching HLA type came from public TCR beta signatures.

General study results and limits: Carriage of CMV together with the relevant HLA was identifiable through cumulative public TCR beta family frequency. HLA-C-restricted TCR beta clonotypes specific for CMV led the ex vivo response.

Trimming cost V 5 bases and J 2 bases, with 16 bases left between them. The CDR3 spans 17 residues. Germline V gives CDR1 SEHNR, CDR2 FQNEAQ (reference sequence). TCRdb passed the reads through MiXCR, listing each CDR3 protein once. There are around 280,000 distinct CDR3 sequences in the sample; around 9.1% occur only once, and approximately 2.3% lies in the top ten. Concerning this clonotype: Its antigen remains unknown.

Sample: PBMCs. This clonotype originated in a human donor in good health (CMV status not recorded). Some clones in this sample may be carry-over from other donors' samples. The V and J genes are TRBV7-9 and TRBJ1-6, with a weak D call TRBD1 (5 bases). The CDR3 region is CASSPQGGFTYNSPLHF. DNA of the CDR3: TGTGCCAGCAGCCCCCAGGGAGGATTCACCTATAATTCACCCCTCCACTTT.